A single sample gave rise to the 24 T cell receptor beta chains below, sequenced in a study of blood T cell repertoires in COVID-19. The table came from immunoSEQ multiplex PCR; TCRdb's copy has only in-frame clones and leaves some out. Of about 95,000 clones detected, about 89% appear once; the ten largest clones hold 3% to 4%. The specimen was peripheral blood. These receptors all come from a woman between 65 and 79 years old with acute or convalescent COVID-19.

The rearrangement links TRBV5-1 to TRBJ2-2, with 8 bases lining up with TRBD2. The CDR3 runs to 13 residues. CDR1 and CDR2 (germline): SGHRS, YFSETQ. V was pared by 7 bases and J by 3 bases, with 2 bases of the junction left unmatched. The CDR3 DNA reads as TGCGCCAGCGGACTAGCTGACACCGGGGAGCTGTTTTTT. Translation: CASGLADTGELFF.

This clone was seen only once. The chain employs TRBV19 and TRBJ1-5, with 8 bases fitting TRBD1. The CDR3 loop spans 16 amino acids. Germline V gene lookup returns CDR1 LNHDA and CDR2 SQIVND (reference sequence). J gave up 4 bases and V 4 bases, and 9 bases lay outside the gene matches. The DNA for the CDR3 is TGTGCCAGTAGTACGGATCGACAGGGGCTTAATCAGCCCCAGCATTTT. Its translation is CASSTDRQGLNQPQHF.

As for this clone: This same CDR3 is encoded by further DNA sequences in the sample. CDR3 loop: CASSVLAGGTDTQYF. For the CDR3, the DNA is TGTGCCAGCAGCGTTTTAGCGGGTGGCACAGATACGCAGTATTTT. The genes are TRBV9 and TRBJ2-3; 7 bases are shared with TRBD2. The germline gives CDR1 SGDLS, CDR2 YYNGEE. This CDR3 comprises 15 residues. The V gene end was trimmed by 2 bases and the J gene end by 1 base; junction bases not matched to a gene: 4.

This clone appeared once. The chain employs TRBV28 and TRBJ2-2, with 11 bases that match TRBD1. The CDR3 is made up of 15 amino acids. J was trimmed by 3 bases and V by 5 bases; bases with no gene match: 2. In germline, CDR1 is MDHEN, CDR2 SYDVKM. CDR3 coding DNA: TGTGCCAGCAGTCGGACAGGGGGCTACACCGGGGAGCTGTTTTTT. It codes for CASSRTGGYTGELFF.

The V call is TRBV3-1 (or the pseudogene TRBV3-2), the J call TRBJ1-4; 7 bases fit TRBD1. This CDR3 has 14 residues. Losses at the gene ends were 4 bases for V and 5 bases for J; bases not matched to a gene: 4. CDR1 is LGHDT and CDR2 is YNNKEL in the germline V gene (reference sequence). CDR3 in amino acids: CASSRDSHNEKLFF. The CDR3 nucleotides are TGTGCCAGCAGCCGGGACAGCCACAATGAAAAACTGTTTTTT.

This clone was counted once. This chain uses TRBV11-3 with TRBJ2-7; possible D gene TRBD2, 6 bases. V dropped 10 bases and J dropped 4 bases, with 17 bases sitting between them. The CDR3 is 13 residues long. CDR1 is SGHNT, CDR2 YENEEA, per germline. The CDR3 nucleotides read TGTGCCACCCCAGACTCTAGCGTTTACGAGCAGTACTTC. Translation: CATPDSSVYEQYF.

This clone has a handful of counts. This sequence joins TRBV28 and TRBJ1-3; the D gene is possibly TRBD1 (5 bases). Germline V gives CDR1 MDHEN, CDR2 SYDVKM. V was pared by 3 bases and J by 1 base, with 16 bases between. The CDR3 spans 17 residues. The CDR3, as DNA: TGTGCCAGCAGTTTTGGGGCCCCCGGGGGATCTGGAAACACCATATATTTT. This sequence encodes CASSFGAPGGSGNTIYF.

The chain joins TRBV27 to TRBJ2-1, with TRBD2 matching 9 bases. J was trimmed by 9 bases and V by 7 bases; bases with no gene match: 13. The germline CDR1 and CDR2 sequences are MNHEY and SMNVEV (reference sequence). CDR3 length equals 15 residues. In DNA form, the CDR3 reads TGTGCCAGCAAAGTCCCGGGGACTAGCCACAGTGAGCAGTTCTTC. Protein: CASKVPGTSHSEQFF.

Only one count was recorded for this clone. The chain combines TRBV11-2 with TRBJ1-3; a possible D gene is TRBD1 (5 bases). Germline CDR1 SGHAT, CDR2 FQNNGV. CDR3 length: 13 amino acids. V shed 8 bases and J shed 1 base, with 9 bases lying between them. The CDR3 reads CASGRGSGNTIYF. The CDR3 DNA reads TGTGCCAGCGGGAGGGGATCTGGAAACACCATATATTTT.

This sequence joins TRBV5-5 and TRBJ2-6, with D uncertain. The germline V and J ends were trimmed by 0 bases and 2 bases, with 6 bases remaining between them. The CDR3 runs to 15 residues. CDR1 is SGHKS, CDR2 YYEKEE, per germline (reference sequence). The CDR3 DNA reads as TGTGCCAGCAGCTTGGGGCGGCCTGGGGCCAACGTCCTGACTTTC. Its protein product is CASSLGRPGANVLTF.

J is TRBJ2-7 and V is TRBV6-5, with D perhaps matching TRBD1 (6 bases). CDR3 length equals 13 residues. Between the trimmed V and J ends, which lost 6 bases and 9 bases, there was a span of 18 bases. The V gene's germline CDR1 is MNHEY and CDR2 SVGAGI. CDR3 sequence reads: CASRGNRAESQYF. CDR3 in DNA: TGTGCCAGCAGGGGCAACAGGGCCGAATCGCAGTACTTC.

V usage is TRBV19 and J usage is TRBJ1-2; tentative D call: TRBD1 (5 bases). V dropped 2 bases and J dropped 8 bases, with 15 bases sitting between them. Germline CDR1 LNHDA, CDR2 SQIVND (reference sequence). There are 14 residues in the CDR3. The DNA of the CDR3 is TGTGCCAGTAGTATAACGTCGGGGGTTTTCGGCTACACCTTC. Its protein product is CASSITSGVFGYTF.

The chain is built from TRBV9 and TRBJ1-1; D call uncertain. V was pared by 0 bases and J by 5 bases, with 11 bases between. This CDR3 contains 14 residues. Per the germline V gene, CDR1 is SGDLS and CDR2 is YYNGEE. The CDR3 loop is CASSVVAARTEAFF. CDR3 nucleotides: TGTGCCAGCAGCGTAGTTGCTGCGAGAACTGAAGCTTTCTTT.

The rearrangement uses TRBV5-1 and TRBJ1-5, with a tentative D call TRBD1 (5 bases). V gave up 0 bases and J gave up 6 bases, with 10 bases separating them. Per germline, CDR1 SGHRS and CDR2 YFSETQ. CDR3 size: 14 residues. The CDR3 loop is CASSLDGGIQPQHF. The DNA of the CDR3 is TGCGCCAGCAGCTTGGATGGGGGGATTCAGCCCCAGCATTTT.

V usage is TRBV7-9 and J usage is TRBJ2-1; 11 nucleotides align to TRBD2. The CDR3 contains 15 residues. V lost 5 bases, J lost 6 bases, and 6 bases stayed unmatched. Germline loops: CDR1 SEHNR, CDR2 FQNEAQ (reference sequence). For the CDR3, the DNA is TGTGCCAGCAGCCAAGGGACTAGCGGAGGCAATGAGCAGTTCTTC. This sequence encodes CASSQGTSGGNEQFF.

V and J are TRBV19 and TRBJ2-1; TRBD2 matches at 8 bases. Losses at the gene ends were 7 bases for V and 0 bases for J; bases not matched to a gene: 17. CDR1 and CDR2 (germline): LNHDA, SQIVND (reference sequence). This CDR3 contains 19 residues. This CDR3 reads CASKGGSSGVLSSYNEQFF. In DNA, the CDR3 is TGTGCCAGTAAAGGTGGTAGTAGCGGGGTCCTCAGCTCCTACAATGAGCAGTTCTTC.

The J gene is TRBJ1-1, the V gene TRBV5-1, with D perhaps TRBD1 (6 bases). Germline V gene sequence: CDR1 SGHRS, CDR2 YFSETQ. V gave up 1 base and J gave up 9 bases, with 10 bases separating them. The CDR3 extends over 12 amino acids. The CDR3 DNA sequence: TGCGCCAGCAGCTTGACAGGGAGTAAAGCTTTCTTT. Its protein is CASSLTGSKAFF.

The CDR3: CASSYVQGSNQPQHF. CDR3 sequence (DNA): TGTGCCAGCAGTTACGTCCAGGGCAGCAATCAGCCCCAGCATTTT. The gene calls are TRBV6-5 and TRBJ1-5; D might be TRBD1 (5 bases). Germline loops: CDR1 MNHEY, CDR2 SVGAGI. The CDR3 runs 15 residues. V shed 2 bases and J shed 1 base, with 9 bases lying between them.

The chain links TRBV5-1 to TRBJ2-5, with TRBD2 identical over 8 bases. The CDR3 has 15 amino acids. Germline lookup yields CDR1 SGHRS and CDR2 YFSETQ. J was trimmed by 4 bases and V by 2 bases; bases with no gene match: 7. The CDR3 DNA is TGCGCCAGCAGCTTAGCGGGAGAAAGTCGAGAGACCCAGTACTTC. Translating it yields CASSLAGESRETQYF.

The rearrangement links TRBV19 to TRBJ1-5; D may be TRBD1 (5 bases). The germline V gene encodes CDR1 LNHDA and CDR2 SQIVND (reference sequence). Trimming shortened V by 2 bases and J by 6 bases, and 14 bases separated the two germline ends. This CDR3 is built from 15 residues. CDR3 nucleotides: TGTGCCAGTAGTATATTCAGGGAGGGAGGTCAGCCCCAGCATTTT. This codes for CASSIFREGGQPQHF.

The CDR3 sequence is CATSRNTGVGVYGYTF. CDR3 coding DNA: TGTGCCACCAGCAGAAACACAGGGGTTGGGGTCTATGGCTACACCTTC. V gene TRBV15 combines with J gene TRBJ1-2, with 7 bases lining up with TRBD1. V was pared by 2 bases and J by 4 bases, with 10 bases of the junction left unmatched. CDR3 length equals 16 residues. CDR1 and CDR2 (germline): LNHNV, YYDKDF (reference sequence).

The rearrangement uses TRBV20-1 and TRBJ2-1; TRBD2 aligns across 8 bases. The CDR3 totals 13 residues. Germline CDR1 reads DFQATT; CDR2 reads SNEGSKA (reference sequence). The J segment lost 5 bases and the V segment lost 3 bases, leaving 3 bases of the junction unmatched. The CDR3 nucleotides read TGCAGTGCTAGTGGCGGGAGGAACAATGAGCAGTTCTTC. Translating gives CSASGGRNNEQFF.

The chain carries TRBV12-3 or TRBV12-4 and TRBJ2-7; D remains ambiguous. CDR3 length equals 11 residues. V was cut by 3 bases and J by 4 bases, with 4 bases left in between. CDR3 in amino acids: CASSFTYEQYF. As DNA, the CDR3 is TGTGCCAGCAGTTTTACTTACGAGCAGTACTTC.

V usage is TRBV9 and J usage is TRBJ1-5; a possible D gene is TRBD1 (6 bases). Germline loops: CDR1 SGDLS, CDR2 YYNGEE. Trimming removed 4 bases at V and 3 bases at J, with 11 bases between. This CDR3 has 14 amino acids. CDR3 DNA: TGTGCCAGCAGCCGAGGGGGGGACAATCAGCCCCAGCATTTT. Its translation: CASSRGGDNQPQHF.